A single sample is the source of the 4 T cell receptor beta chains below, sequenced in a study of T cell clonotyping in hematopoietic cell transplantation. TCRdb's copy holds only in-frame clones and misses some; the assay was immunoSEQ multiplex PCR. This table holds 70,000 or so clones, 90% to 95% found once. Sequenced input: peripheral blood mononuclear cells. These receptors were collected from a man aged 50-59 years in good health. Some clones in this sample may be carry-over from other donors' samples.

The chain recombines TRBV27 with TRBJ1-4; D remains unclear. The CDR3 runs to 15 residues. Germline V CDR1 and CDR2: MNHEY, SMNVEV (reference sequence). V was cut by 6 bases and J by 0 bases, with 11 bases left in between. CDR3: CASRDRVATNEKLFF. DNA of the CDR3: TGTGCCAGCAGAGACCGAGTTGCAACTAATGAAAAACTGTTTTTT.

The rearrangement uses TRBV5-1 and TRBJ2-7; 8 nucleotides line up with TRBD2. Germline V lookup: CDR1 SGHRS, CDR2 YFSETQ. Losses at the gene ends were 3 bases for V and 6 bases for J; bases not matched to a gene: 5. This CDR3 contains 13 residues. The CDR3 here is CASSSAGVAEQYF. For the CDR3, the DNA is TGCGCCAGCAGCTCAGCGGGAGTTGCCGAGCAGTACTTC.

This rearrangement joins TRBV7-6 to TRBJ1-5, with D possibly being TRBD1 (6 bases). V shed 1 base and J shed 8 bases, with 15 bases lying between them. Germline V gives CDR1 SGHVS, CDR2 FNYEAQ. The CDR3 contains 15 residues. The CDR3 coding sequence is TGTGCCAGCAGCTTAGTAGGGGGGATCGAGGAGCCCCAGCATTTT. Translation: CASSLVGGIEEPQHF.

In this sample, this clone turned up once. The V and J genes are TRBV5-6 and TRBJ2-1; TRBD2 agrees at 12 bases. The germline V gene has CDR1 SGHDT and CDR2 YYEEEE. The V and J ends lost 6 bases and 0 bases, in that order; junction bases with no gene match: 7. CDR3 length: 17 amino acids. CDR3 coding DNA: TGTGCCAGCAACGGACTAGCGGGACTGAGCTCCTACAATGAGCAGTTCTTC. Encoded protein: CASNGLAGLSSYNEQFF.